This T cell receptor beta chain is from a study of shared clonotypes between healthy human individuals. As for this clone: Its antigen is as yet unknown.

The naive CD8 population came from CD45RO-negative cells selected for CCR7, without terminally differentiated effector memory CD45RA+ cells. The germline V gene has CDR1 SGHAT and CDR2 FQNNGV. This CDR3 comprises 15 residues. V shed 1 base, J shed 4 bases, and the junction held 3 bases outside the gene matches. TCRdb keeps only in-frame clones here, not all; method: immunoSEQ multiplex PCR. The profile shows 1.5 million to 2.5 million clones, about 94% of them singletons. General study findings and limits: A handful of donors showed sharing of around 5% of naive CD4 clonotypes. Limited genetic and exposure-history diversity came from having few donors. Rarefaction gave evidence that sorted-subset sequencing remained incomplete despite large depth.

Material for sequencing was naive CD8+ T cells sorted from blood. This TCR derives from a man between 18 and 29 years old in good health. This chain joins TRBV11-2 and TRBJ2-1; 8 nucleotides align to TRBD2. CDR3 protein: CASSLGSGEYNEQFF. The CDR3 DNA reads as TGTGCCAGCAGCTTAGGTAGCGGGGAATACAATGAGCAGTTCTTC.